This entry is about one TCR beta chain. The target antigen is unknown. cDNA encoding TCRalpha and TCRbeta underwent two nested PCRs of 16 and 9 cycles, each of which was followed by bead purification. With the 5' RACE reads reprocessed, TCRdb shows one record per CDR3 protein and no DNA. The sample includes around 140,000 distinct CDR3 sequences. CDR1 SGHRS and CDR2 YFSETQ come from the germline V gene. This CDR3 has 13 amino acids. This entry is derived from a study of monozygotic twins with inflammatory bowel disease. Study results and caveats: Researchers report that IBD patients shared fewer clonotypes with others than healthy twins, especially amid disease activity. TCRbeta inverse Simpson diversity was decreased in IBD patients versus healthy co-twins. Ultimately, a single strong signal or clonotype associated with IBD was not supported.

The TCR was taken from a human donor with ulcerative colitis or Crohn's disease, or a healthy co-twin of an affected twin (not recorded which). This sequence joins TRBV5-1 and TRBJ2-1; TCRdb names TRBD1, which stays unverified in the absence of DNA. The sample consisted of blood. CDR3 in amino acids: CASSLETDNAQFF.